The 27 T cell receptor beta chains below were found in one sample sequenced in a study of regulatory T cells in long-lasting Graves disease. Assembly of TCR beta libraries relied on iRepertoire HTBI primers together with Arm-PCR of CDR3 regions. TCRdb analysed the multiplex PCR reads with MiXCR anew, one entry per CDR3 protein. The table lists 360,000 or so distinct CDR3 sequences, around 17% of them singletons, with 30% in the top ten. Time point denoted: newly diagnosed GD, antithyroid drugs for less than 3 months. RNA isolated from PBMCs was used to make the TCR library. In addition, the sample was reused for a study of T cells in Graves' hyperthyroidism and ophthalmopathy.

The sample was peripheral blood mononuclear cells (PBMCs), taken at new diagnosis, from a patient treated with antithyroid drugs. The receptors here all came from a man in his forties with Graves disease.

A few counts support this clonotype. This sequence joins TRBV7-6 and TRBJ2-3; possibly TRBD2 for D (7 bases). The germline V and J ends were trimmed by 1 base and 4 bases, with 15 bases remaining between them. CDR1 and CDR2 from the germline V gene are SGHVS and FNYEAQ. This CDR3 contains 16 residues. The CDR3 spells CASSLVSGGSSDTQYF. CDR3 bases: TGTGCCAGCAGCTTAGTTTCGGGGGGCTCCTCAGATACGCAGTATTTT.

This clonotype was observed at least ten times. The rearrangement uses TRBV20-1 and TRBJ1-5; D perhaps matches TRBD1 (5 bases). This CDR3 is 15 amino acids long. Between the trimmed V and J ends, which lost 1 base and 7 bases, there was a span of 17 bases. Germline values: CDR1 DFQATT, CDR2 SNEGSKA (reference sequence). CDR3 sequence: CSARAEEGWDQPQHF. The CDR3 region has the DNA TGCAGTGCTAGAGCAGAGGAGGGTTGGGACCAGCCCCAGCATTTT.

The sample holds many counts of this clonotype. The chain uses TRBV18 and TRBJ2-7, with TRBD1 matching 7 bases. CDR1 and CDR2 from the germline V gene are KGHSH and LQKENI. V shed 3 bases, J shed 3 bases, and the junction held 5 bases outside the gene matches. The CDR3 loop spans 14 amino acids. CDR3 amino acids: CASSPGQRNYEQYF. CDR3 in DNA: TGTGCCAGCTCACCGGGACAGCGGAACTACGAGCAGTACTTC.

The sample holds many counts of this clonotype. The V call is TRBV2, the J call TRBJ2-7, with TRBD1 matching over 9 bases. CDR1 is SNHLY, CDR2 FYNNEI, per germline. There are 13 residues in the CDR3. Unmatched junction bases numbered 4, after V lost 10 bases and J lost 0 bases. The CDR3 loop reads CANTGGLSYEQYF. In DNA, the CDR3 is TGTGCCAACACAGGGGGCCTCTCCTACGAGCAGTACTTC.

The CDR3 DNA reads TGTGCCAGTAGTCCCAAGGGGTACGCGGACCGAAAACTGTTTTTT. Translating gives CASSPKGYADRKLFF. This chain connects TRBV19 to TRBJ1-4; D possibly corresponds to TRBD1 (5 bases). The V gene lost 5 bases and the J gene lost 10 bases, with 20 bases spanning the gap. From germline, CDR1 is LNHDA and CDR2 SQIVND (reference sequence). The CDR3 length is 15 residues.

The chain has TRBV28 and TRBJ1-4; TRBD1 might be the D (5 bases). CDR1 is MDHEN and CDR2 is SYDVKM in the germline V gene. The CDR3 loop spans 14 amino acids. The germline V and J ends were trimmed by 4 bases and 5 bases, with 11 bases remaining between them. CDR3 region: CASSSQEGNEKLFF. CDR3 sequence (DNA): TGTGCCAGCAGTTCCCAGGAGGGGAATGAAAAACTGTTTTTT.

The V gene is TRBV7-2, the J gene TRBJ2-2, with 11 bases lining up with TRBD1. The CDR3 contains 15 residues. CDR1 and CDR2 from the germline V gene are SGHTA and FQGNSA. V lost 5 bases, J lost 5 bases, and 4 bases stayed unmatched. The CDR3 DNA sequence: TGTGCCAGCAGCCCGGACAGGGGGCGAACCGGGGAGCTGTTTTTT. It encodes CASSPDRGRTGELFF.

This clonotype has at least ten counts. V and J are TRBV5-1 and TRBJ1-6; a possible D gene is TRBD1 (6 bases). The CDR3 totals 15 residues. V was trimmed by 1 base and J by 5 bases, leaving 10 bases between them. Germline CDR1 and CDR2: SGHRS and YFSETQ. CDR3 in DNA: TGCGCCAGCAGCTTGAGGGACACTCATAATTCACCCCTCCACTTT. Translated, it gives CASSLRDTHNSPLHF.

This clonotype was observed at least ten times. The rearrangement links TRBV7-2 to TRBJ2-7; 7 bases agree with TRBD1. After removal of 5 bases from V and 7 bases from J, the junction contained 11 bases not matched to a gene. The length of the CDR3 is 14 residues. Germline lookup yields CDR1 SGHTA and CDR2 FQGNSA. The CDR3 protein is CASSPGQSWGEQYF. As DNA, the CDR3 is TGTGCCAGCAGCCCGGGACAGAGCTGGGGAGAGCAGTACTTC.

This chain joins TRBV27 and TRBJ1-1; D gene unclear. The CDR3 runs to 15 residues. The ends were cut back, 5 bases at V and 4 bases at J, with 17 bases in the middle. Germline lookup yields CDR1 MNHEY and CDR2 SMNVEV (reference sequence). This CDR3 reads CASSPDSGRGTEAFF. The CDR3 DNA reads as TGTGCCAGCAGTCCCGATTCCGGGCGCGGCACTGAAGCTTTCTTT.

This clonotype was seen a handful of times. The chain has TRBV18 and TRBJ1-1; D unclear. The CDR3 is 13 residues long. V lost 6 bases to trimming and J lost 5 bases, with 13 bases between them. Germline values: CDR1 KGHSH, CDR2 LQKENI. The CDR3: CASSMARETEAFF. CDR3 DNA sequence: TGTGCCAGCTCCATGGCAAGGGAGACTGAAGCTTTCTTT.

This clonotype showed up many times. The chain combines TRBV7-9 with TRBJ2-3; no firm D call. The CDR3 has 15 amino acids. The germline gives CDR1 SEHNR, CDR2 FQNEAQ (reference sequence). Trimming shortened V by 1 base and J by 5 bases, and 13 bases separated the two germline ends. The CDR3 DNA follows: TGTGCCAGCAGCTTAGGGCGCACACCGGGAGATACGCAGTATTTT. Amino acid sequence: CASSLGRTPGDTQYF.

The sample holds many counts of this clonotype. CDR3 nucleotide sequence: TGTGCCACCAGTAGGACACTGAACACTGAAGCTTTCTTT. It yields the protein CATSRTLNTEAFF. The chain carries TRBV24-1 and TRBJ1-1; TRBD1 might be the D (5 bases). Germline V gives CDR1 KGHDR, CDR2 SFDVKD. V shed 6 bases and J shed 0 bases, with 7 bases lying between them. The CDR3 is 13 residues long.

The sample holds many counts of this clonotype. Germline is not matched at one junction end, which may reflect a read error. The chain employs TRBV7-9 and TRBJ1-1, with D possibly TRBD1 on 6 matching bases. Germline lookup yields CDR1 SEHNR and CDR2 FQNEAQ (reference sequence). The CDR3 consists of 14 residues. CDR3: CASSHRTENTEAFF. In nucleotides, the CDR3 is TGTGCAAGCAGCCACCGGACAGAGAACACTGAAGCTTTCTTT.

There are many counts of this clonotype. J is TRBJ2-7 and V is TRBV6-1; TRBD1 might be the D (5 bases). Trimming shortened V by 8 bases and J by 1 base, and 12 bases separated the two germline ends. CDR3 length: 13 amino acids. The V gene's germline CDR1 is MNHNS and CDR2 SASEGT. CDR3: CASHRTLSYEQYF. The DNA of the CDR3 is TGTGCCAGCCACAGGACACTGTCCTACGAGCAGTACTTC.

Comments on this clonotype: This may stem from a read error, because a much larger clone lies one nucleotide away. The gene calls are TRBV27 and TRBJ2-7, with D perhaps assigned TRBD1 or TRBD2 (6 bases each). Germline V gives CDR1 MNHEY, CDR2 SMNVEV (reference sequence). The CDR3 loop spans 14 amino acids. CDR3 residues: CAGSLRGRYYEQYF. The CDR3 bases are TGTGCCGGCAGTTTAAGGGGGAGGTACTACGAGCAGTACTTC.

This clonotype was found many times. This CDR3 is CASSPADGNEKLFF. The CDR3 DNA is TGTGCCAGCTCACCCGCGGACGGAAATGAAAAACTGTTTTTT. The chain links TRBV18 to TRBJ1-4; D ambiguous. This CDR3 is built from 14 residues. Germline V gives CDR1 KGHSH, CDR2 LQKENI. V dropped 3 bases and J dropped 5 bases, with 10 bases sitting between them.

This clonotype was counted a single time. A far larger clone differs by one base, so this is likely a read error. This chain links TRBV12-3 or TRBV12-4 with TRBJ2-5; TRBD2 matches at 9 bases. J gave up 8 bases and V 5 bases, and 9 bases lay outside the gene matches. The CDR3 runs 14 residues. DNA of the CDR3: TGTGCCAGCAGTGAGGTTGCTAGCGGGGCCACCCAGTACTTC. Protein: CASSEVASGATQYF.

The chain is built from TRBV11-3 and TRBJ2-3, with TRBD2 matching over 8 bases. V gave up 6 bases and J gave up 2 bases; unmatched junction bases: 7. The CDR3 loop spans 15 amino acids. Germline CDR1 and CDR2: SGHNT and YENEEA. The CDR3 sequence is CASRNLAGVTDTQYF. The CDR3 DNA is TGTGCCAGCAGGAATCTAGCGGGCGTCACAGATACGCAGTATTTT.

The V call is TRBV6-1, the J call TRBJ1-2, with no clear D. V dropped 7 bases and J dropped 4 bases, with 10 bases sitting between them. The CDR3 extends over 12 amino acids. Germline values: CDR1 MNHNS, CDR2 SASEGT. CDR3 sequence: CASTVGPYGYTF. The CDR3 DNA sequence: TGTGCCAGCACCGTCGGACCCTATGGCTACACCTTC.

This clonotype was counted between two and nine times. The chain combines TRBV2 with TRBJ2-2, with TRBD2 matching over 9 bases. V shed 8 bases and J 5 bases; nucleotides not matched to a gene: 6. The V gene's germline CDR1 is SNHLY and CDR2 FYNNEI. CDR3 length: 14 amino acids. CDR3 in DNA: TGTGCCAGCGGACGGACTAGCGCGACCGGGGAGCTGTTTTTT. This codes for CASGRTSATGELFF.

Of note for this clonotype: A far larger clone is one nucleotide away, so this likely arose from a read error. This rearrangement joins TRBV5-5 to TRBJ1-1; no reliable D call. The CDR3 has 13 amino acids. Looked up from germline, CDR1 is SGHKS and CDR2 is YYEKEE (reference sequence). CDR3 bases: TGTGCCAGCAGCGTCAGACAAAACACTGACGCTTTCTTT. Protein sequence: CASSVRQNTDAFF.

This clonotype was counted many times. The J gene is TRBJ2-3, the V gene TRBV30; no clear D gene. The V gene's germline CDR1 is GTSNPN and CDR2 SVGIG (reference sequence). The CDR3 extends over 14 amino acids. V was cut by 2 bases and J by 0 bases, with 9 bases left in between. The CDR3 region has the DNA TGTGCCTGGAGTCCAGACCTTAGCACAGATACGCAGTATTTT. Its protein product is CAWSPDLSTDTQYF. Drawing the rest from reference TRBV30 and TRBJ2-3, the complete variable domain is SQTIHQWPATLVQPVGSPLSLECTVEGTSNPNLYWYRQAAGRGLQLLFYSVGIGQISSEVPQNLSASRPQDRQFILSSKKLLLSDSGFYLCAWSPDLSTDTQYFGPGTRLTVL.

CDR3 sequence: CASRTAENQPQHF. The CDR3 DNA sequence: TGTGCCAGCCGGACAGCAGAAAATCAGCCCCAGCATTTT. This sequence joins TRBV6-2 or TRBV6-3 and TRBJ1-5; tentatively, D is TRBD1 (6 bases). The V and J ends lost 8 bases and 4 bases respectively, with 12 bases between them. CDR3 length equals 13 residues. CDR1 and CDR2 from the germline V gene are MNHEY and SVGEGT.

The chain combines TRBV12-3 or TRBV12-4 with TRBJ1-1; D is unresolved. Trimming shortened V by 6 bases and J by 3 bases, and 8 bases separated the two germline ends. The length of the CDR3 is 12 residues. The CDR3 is CASRLRDTEAFF. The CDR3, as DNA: TGTGCCAGCAGGCTCCGGGACACTGAAGCTTTCTTT.

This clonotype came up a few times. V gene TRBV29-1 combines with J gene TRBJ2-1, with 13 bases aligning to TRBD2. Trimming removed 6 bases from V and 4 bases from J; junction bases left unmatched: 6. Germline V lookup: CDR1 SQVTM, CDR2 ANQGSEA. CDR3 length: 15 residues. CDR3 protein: CSVVGLAGPYNEQFF. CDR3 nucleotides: TGCAGCGTCGTGGGACTAGCGGGGCCTTACAATGAGCAGTTCTTC.

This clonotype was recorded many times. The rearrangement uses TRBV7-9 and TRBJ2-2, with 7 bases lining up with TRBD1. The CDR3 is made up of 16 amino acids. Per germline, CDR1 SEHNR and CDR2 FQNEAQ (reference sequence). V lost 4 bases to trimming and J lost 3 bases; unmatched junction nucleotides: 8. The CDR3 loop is CASSSSTGWHTGELFF. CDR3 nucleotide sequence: TGTGCCAGCAGCTCATCGACAGGGTGGCACACCGGGGAGCTGTTTTTT.